The present entry profiles one TCR beta chain with its context. The V end lost 3 bases, the J end lost 2 bases, and 15 bases lay between the germline ends. This CDR3 spans 15 amino acids. Germline CDR1 reads SGDLS; CDR2 reads YYNGEE. The PCR was carried out with 60 Vbeta primers and 13 Jbeta primers. Some clones are missing from TCRdb's copy, which holds only in-frame ones; the method was immunoSEQ multiplex PCR. The table shows about 120,000 clones, with less than 20% occurring only once. This sample is drawn from a study of cytomegalovirus exposure and HLA in healthy donors. This chain connects TRBV9 to TRBJ2-7; D possibly corresponds to TRBD1 (6 bases). This receptor was identified in a woman aged 18-29 years in good health and CMV-seronegative. Sequencing was done on a sample of PBMCs. As DNA, the CDR3 is TGTGCCAGCAGCGCGAGCTTACAGGGCCCCTACGAGCAGTACTTC. Amino acid sequence: CASSASLQGPYEQYF.